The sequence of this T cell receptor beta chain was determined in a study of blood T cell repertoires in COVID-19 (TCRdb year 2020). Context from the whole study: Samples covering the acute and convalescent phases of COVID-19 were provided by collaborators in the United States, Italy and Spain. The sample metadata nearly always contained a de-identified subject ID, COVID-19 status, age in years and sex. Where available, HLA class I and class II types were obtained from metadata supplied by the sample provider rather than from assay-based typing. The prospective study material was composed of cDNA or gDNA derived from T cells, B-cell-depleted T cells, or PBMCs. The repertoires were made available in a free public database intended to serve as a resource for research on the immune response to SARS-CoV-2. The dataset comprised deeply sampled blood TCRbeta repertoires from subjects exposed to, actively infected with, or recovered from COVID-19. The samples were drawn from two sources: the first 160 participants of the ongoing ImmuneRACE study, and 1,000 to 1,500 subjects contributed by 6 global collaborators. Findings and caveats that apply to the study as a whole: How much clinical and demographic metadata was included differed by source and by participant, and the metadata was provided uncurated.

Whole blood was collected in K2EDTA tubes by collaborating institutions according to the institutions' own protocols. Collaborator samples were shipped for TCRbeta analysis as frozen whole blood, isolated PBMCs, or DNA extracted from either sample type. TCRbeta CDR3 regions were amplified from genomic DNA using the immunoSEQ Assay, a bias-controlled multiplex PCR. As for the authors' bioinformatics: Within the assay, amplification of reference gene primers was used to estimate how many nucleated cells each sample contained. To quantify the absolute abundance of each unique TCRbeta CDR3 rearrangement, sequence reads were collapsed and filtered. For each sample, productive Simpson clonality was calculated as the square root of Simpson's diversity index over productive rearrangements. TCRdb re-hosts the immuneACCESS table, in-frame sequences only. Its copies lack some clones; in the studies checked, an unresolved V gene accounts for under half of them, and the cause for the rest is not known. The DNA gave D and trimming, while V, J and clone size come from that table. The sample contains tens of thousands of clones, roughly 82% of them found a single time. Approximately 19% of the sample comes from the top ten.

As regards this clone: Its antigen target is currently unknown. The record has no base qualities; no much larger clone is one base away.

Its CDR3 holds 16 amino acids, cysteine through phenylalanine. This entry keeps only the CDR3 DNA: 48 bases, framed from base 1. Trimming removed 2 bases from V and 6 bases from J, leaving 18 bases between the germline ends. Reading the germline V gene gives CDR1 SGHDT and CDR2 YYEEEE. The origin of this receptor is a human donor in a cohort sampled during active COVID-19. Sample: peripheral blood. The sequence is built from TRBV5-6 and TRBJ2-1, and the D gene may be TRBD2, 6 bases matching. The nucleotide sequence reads TGTGCCAGCAGCTTTGAGACCGGGGGTTCGGGCAATGAGCAGTTCTTC. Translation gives CASSFETGGSGNEQFF.